This is a list of T cell receptor beta chains from one sample in a study of cytomegalovirus exposure and HLA in healthy donors. Measured with immunoSEQ multiplex PCR; TCRdb has only the in-frame clones, and not every one. Here the sample spans approximately 160,000 clones, roughly 72% being singletons. The sample comprised PBMCs. The receptors were sampled from a middle-aged woman in good health and CMV-seronegative. CDR3s include the opening cysteine and the closing phenylalanine or tryptophan. A D gene is named only where the DNA matches it firmly. Clone size is given for some rows only: seen once, a few or many times, or a class if the clone is expanded.

TRBJ2-3 . TRBV29-1 TRBD2 TGCAGCGTTGTTCTAGCGGAGCTCACAGATACGCAGTATTTT CSVVLAELTDTQYF
TRBJ2-7 . TRBV11-1 . TGTGCCAGCAGCCCGGGGGAGTCCTATACCCTAGGGTACGAGCAGTACTTC CASSPGESYTLGYEQYF
TRBJ2-7 few TRBV2 TRBD2 TGTGCCAGCAGTGCCACTAGCGAATCGTACTTC CASSATSESYF
TRBJ1-1 . TRBV9 TRBD1 TGTGCCAGCAGCGTAGAGGCAGGGGGGATGAACACTGAAGCTTTCTTT CASSVEAGGMNTEAFF
TRBJ2-2 . TRBV10-3 . TGTGCCATCAAAGGTGGGAGCGAGGCCGGGGAGCTGTTTTTT CAIKGGSEAGELFF
TRBJ2-5 . TRBV5-4 TRBD1 TGTGCCAGCAGCTTCGCCCGGGGCAGGGGGCGAGGGGAGACCCAGTACTTC CASSFARGRGRGETQYF
TRBJ1-2 . TRBV7-9 TRBD1 TGTGCCAGCAGCTTGGAGGTGGGACAGGGGGCGTTTGATGGCTACACCTTC CASSLEVGQGAFDGYTF
TRBJ2-7 . TRBV30 TRBD1 TGTGCCTGGAGGAACCCGGCAGGGGGCTTCTACGAGCAGTACTTC CAWRNPAGGFYEQYF
TRBJ2-3 . TRBV2 . TGTGCCAGCAGTGGAGGATCGCCAGATACGCAGTATTTT CASSGGSPDTQYF
TRBJ2-2 . TRBV7-9 TRBD2 TGTGCCAGCAGCCCCAAACGGGACTACCCGAACACCGGGGAGCTGTTTTTT CASSPKRDYPNTGELFF
TRBJ1-5 . TRBV5-8 TRBD1 TGTGCCAGCAGCCTCCAACGACAGGGCAGCAATCAGCCCCAGCATTTT CASSLQRQGSNQPQHF
TRBJ2-7 . TRBV9 TRBD1 TGTGCCAGCAGCGGTCCCGGGACAGGCTCCTTGATTTACTTC CASSGPGTGSLIYF
TRBJ2-2 . TRBV5-4 TRBD2 TGTGCCAGCAGCTTGCCTAGCGGGAGACTCACCGGGGAGCTGTTTTTT CASSLPSGRLTGELFF
TRBJ2-3 . TRBV9 . TGTGCCAGCAGCGTAGGTTACGGTAGCACAGATACGCAGTATTTT CASSVGYGSTDTQYF
TRBJ2-2 . TRBV2 . TGTGCAGATCGACAGGTTTTGGAGACCGGGGAGCTGTTTTTT CADRQVLETGELFF
TRBJ2-5 . TRBV7-9 . TGTGCCAGCAGCTTATGGGGCAGAGAAGAGACCCAGTACTTC CASSLWGREETQYF
TRBJ2-7 . TRBV15 . TGTGCCACCAGCAGAGGCGCGGGTAAAGGGCAGTACTTC CATSRGAGKGQYF
TRBJ2-7 . TRBV19 . TGTGCCAGTAGGAAAAGACAGAGCTACGAGCAGTACTTC CASRKRQSYEQYF
TRBJ2-5 once TRBV6-1 TRBD2 TGTGCCAGCAGAGAATGGACTAGTGGTCAAGAGACCCAGTACTTC CASREWTSGQETQYF
TRBJ1-2 . TRBV5-4 . TGTGCCAGCAGCGCCCCTCCAACAGGAGATTATGGCTACACCTTC CASSAPPTGDYGYTF
TRBJ2-1 . TRBV9 . TGTGCCAGCAGCGCAGGACAGTTTGCCTTCAATGAGCAGTTCTTC CASSAGQFAFNEQFF